This entry describes one T cell receptor (beta chain). The sample comes from a study of blood T cell repertoires in COVID-19. Followed over time, Seattle patients had been enrolled while infection was active. The CDR3 covers 16 residues. Germline V gene sequence: CDR1 SGHRS, CDR2 YFSETQ. V lost 4 bases and J lost 5, with 20 bases in between. Assay used: immunoSEQ multiplex PCR; TCRdb lists only in-frame clones, some missing. The data contain some 290,000 clones, around 91% of them singletons. The chain has TRBV5-1 and TRBJ2-3, with D possibly matching TRBD1 (6 bases). Sequencing used peripheral blood. The sequence was obtained from a woman in her thirties or forties with COVID-19, enrolled during active disease. In nucleotides, the CDR3 is TGCGCCAGCAGCCCTTGGCCGGGACATCGGGGAGATACGCAGTATTTT. Protein product: CASSPWPGHRGDTQYF.